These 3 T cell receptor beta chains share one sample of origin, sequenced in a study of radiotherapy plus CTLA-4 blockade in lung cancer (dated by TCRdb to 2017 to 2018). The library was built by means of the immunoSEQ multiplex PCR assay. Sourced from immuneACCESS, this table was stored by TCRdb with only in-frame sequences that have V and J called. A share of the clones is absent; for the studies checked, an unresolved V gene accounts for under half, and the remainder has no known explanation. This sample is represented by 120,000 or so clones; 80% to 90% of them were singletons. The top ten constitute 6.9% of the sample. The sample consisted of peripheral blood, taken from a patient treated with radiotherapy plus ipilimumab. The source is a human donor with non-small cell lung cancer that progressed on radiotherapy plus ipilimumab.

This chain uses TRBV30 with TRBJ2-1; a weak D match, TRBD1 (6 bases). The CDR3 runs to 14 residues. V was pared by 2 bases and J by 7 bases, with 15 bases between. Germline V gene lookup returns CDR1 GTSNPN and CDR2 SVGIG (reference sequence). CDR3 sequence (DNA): TGTGCCTGGAGTCCAAACCACAGGGAGAATGAGCAGTTCTTC. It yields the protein CAWSPNHRENEQFF.

The CDR3 nucleotides read TGCAGCGTCCAAGGCGCTAATCAGCCCCAGCATTTT. Residues: CSVQGANQPQHF. The chain links TRBV29-1 to TRBJ1-5; D uncertain. Trimming took 6 bases from V and 4 from J, leaving 10 bases between them. The CDR3 totals 12 residues. CDR1 and CDR2 (germline): SQVTM, ANQGSEA.

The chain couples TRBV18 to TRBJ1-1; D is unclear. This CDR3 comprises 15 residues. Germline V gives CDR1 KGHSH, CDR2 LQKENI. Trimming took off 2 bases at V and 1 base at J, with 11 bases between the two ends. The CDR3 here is CASSPLRDRNTEAFF. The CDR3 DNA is TGTGCCAGCTCACCATTGAGGGATCGGAACACTGAAGCTTTCTTT.